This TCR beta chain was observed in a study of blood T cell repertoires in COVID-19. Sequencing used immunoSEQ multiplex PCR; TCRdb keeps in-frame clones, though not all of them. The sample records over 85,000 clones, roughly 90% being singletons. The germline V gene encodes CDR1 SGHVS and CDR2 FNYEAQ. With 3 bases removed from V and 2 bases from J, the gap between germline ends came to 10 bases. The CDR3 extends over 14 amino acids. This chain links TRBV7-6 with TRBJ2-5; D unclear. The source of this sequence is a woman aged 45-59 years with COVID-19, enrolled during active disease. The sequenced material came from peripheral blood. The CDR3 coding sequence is TGTGCCAGCAGCTTTGGGCCCTTTCAAGAGACCCAGTACTTC. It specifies CASSFGPFQETQYF.